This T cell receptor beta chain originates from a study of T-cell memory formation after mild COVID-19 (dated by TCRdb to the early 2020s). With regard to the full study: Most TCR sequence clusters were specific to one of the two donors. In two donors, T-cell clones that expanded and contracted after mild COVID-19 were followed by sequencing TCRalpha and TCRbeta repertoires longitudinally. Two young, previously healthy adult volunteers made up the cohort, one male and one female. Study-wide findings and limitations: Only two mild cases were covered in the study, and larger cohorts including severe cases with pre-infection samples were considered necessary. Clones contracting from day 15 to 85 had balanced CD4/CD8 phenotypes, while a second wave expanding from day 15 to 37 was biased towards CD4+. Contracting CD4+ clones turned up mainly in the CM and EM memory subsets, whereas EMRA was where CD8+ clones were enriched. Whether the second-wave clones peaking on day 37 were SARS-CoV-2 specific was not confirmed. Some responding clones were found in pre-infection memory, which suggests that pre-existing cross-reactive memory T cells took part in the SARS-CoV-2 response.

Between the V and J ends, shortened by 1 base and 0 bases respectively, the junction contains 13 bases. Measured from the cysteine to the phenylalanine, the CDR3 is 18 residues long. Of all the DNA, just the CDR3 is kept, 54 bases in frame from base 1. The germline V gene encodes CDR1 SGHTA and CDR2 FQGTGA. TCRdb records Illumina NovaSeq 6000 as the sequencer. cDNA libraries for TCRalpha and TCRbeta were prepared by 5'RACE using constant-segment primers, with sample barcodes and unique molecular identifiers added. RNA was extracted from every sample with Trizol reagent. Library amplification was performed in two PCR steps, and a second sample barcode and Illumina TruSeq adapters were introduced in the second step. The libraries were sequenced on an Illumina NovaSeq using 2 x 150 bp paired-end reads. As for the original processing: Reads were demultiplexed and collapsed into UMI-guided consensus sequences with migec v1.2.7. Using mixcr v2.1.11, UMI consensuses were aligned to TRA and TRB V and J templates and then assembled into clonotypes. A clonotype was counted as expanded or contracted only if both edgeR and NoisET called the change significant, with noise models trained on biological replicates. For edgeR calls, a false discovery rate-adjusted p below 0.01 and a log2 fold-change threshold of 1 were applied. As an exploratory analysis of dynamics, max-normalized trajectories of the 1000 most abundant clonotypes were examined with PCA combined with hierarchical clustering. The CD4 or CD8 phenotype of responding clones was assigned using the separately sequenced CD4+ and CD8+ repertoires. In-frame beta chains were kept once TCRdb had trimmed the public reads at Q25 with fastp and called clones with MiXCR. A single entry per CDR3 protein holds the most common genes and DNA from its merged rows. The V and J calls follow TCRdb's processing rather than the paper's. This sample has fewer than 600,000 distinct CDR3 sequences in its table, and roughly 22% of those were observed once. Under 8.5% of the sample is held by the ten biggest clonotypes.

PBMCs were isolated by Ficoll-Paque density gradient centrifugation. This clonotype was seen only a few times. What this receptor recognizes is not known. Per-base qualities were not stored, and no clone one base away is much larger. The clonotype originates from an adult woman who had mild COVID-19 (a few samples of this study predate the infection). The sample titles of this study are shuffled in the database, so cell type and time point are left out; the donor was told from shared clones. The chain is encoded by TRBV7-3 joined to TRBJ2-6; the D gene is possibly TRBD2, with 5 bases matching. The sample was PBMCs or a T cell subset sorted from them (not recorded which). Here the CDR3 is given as CASSLRGGLSSGANVLTF. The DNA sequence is TGTGCCAGCAGCTTAAGAGGAGGACTCTCCTCTGGGGCCAACGTCCTGACTTTC.